This TCR beta chain comes out of a study of blood T cell repertoires in COVID-19. Only in-frame clones appear in the TCRdb table, and some are missing; sequencing was by immunoSEQ multiplex PCR. This sample has more than 45,000 clones, with around nine tenths found just once. The CDR3 length is 16 residues. The germline gives CDR1 SGHTA, CDR2 FQGNSA. V shed 8 bases, J shed 6 bases, and the junction held 14 bases outside the gene matches. This clone came up once. The chain joins TRBV7-2 to TRBJ2-3; 10 bases are a match to TRBD2. The sequenced material came from peripheral blood. This sequence originates from a human donor in a cohort sampled during active COVID-19. The chain's CDR3 is CASAEGGLAPQDTQYF. DNA of the CDR3: TGTGCCAGCGCGGAGGGGGGACTAGCGCCGCAGGATACGCAGTATTTT.